The sequence of this TCR beta chain was determined in a study of blood T cell repertoires in COVID-19. Looking at the study overall: Italy, Spain and the United States were the sources of the convalescent and acute COVID-19 samples. PBMCs, B-cell-depleted T cells, or T cells provided the cDNA or gDNA that made up the material.

Germline lookup yields CDR1 LGHNA and CDR2 YNFKEQ. The CDR3 loop spans 15 amino acids. V lost 0 bases and J lost 6; bases outside the gene matches: 3. Original processing notes: Researchers report that nucleated cell counts were estimated from reference gene primer amplification. The table came from immunoSEQ multiplex PCR; TCRdb's copy has only in-frame clones and leaves some out. Clonal size and the V and J genes are those of that table, whereas D and trimming came from the DNA. The table records over 150,000 clones, 70% to 85% of them present only once. The TCR originated in a human donor with acute or convalescent COVID-19. The donor label of this sample is uncertain. The chain couples TRBV4-2 to TRBJ2-2; 8 nucleotides agree with TRBD1. Sample: peripheral blood. CDR3 DNA: TGTGCCAGCAGCCAAGATTCACAGGGGGCCGGGGAGCTGTTTTTT. Translation: CASSQDSQGAGELFF.